The 3 T cell receptor beta chains below all came from one sample that was sequenced in a study of OX40 agonist ivuxolimab in advanced cancers. Sequencing used immunoSEQ multiplex PCR; TCRdb keeps in-frame clones, though not all of them. This table has tens of thousands of clones, approximately 84% appearing once. Sequences were derived from CD4+ or CD8+ T cells sorted from blood, sampled in a trial of the OX40 agonist ivuxolimab. Source of these receptors: an adult with an advanced solid tumor such as melanoma, head and neck, liver or kidney cancer.

The CDR3 reads CASSVGSTETQYF. The DNA for the CDR3 is TGCGCCAGCAGTGTGGGGTCCACAGAGACCCAGTACTTC. This chain connects TRBV10-1 to TRBJ2-5; D remains ambiguous. CDR1 is WNHNN, CDR2 SYGVQD, per germline (reference sequence). With 4 bases removed from V and 4 bases from J, the gap between germline ends came to 10 bases. The CDR3 is 13 residues long.

V and J are TRBV6-6 and TRBJ2-5; maybe TRBD1 (5 bases). The CDR3 extends over 15 amino acids. Germline loops: CDR1 MNHNY, CDR2 SVGAGI (reference sequence). Trimming cost V 0 bases and J 3 bases, with 11 bases left between them. The CDR3 sequence is CASSYSQGVEETQYF. DNA for the CDR3: TGTGCCAGCAGTTACTCCCAGGGTGTGGAAGAGACCCAGTACTTC.

The gene calls are TRBV5-6 and TRBJ1-2; possible D gene TRBD1, 6 bases. CDR3 length equals 14 residues. Germline assignment: CDR1 SGHDT and CDR2 YYEEEE. The V gene lost 1 base and the J gene lost 8 bases, with 15 bases spanning the gap. CDR3 amino acids: CASSLWAGVGGYTF. CDR3 in DNA: TGTGCCAGCAGCTTGTGGGCAGGGGTAGGAGGCTACACCTTC.